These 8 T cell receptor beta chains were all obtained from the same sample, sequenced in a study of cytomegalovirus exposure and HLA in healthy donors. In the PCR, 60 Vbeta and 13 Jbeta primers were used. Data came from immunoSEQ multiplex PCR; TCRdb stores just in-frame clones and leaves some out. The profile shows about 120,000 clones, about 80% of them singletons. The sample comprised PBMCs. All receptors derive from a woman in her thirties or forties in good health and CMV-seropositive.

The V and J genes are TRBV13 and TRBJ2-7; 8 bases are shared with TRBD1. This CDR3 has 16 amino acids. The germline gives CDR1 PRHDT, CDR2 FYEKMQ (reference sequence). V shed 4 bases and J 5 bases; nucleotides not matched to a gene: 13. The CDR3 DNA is TGTGCCAGCAGCTCGAGACAGGGGCTGGTCAACAACGAGCAGTACTTC. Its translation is CASSSRQGLVNNEQYF.

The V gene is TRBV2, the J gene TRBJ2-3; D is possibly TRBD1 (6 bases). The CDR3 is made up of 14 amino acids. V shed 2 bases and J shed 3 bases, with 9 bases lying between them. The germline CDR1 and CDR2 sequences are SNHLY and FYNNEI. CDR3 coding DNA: TGTGCCAGCAGTGAATTTACAGGGACAGATACGCAGTATTTT. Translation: CASSEFTGTDTQYF. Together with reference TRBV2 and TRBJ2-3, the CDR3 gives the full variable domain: EPEVTQTPSHQVTQMGQEVILRCVPISNHLYFYWYRQILGQKVEFLVSFYNNEISEKSEIFDDQFSVERPDGSNFTLKIRSTKLEDSAMYFCASSEFTGTDTQYFGPGTRLTVL.

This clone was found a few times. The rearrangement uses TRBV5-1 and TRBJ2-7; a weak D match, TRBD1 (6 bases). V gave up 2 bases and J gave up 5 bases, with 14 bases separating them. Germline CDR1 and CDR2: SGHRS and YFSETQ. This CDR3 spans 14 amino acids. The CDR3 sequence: CASSFNRVQDEQYF. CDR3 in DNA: TGCGCCAGCAGCTTCAACAGGGTGCAGGACGAGCAGTACTTC.

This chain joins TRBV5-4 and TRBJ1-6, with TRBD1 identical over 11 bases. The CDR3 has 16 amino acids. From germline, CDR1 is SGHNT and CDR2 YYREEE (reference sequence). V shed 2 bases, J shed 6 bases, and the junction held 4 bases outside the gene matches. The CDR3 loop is CASSLRTGGFNSPLHF. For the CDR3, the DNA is TGTGCCAGCAGCTTACGGACAGGGGGCTTTAATTCACCCCTCCACTTT.

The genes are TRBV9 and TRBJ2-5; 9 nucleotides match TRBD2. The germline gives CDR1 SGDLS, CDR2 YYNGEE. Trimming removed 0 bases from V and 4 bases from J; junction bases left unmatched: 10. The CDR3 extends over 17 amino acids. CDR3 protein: CASSVVGTSWELETQYF. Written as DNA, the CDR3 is TGTGCCAGCAGCGTAGTTGGGACTAGCTGGGAGTTAGAGACCCAGTACTTC.

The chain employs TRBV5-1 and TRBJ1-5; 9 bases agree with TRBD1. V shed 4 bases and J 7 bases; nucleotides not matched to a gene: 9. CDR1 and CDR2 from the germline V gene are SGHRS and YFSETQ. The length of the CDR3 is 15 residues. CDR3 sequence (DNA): TGCGCCAGCAGCCGCGGGGGACAGGGATACCAGCCCCAGCATTTT. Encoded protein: CASSRGGQGYQPQHF.

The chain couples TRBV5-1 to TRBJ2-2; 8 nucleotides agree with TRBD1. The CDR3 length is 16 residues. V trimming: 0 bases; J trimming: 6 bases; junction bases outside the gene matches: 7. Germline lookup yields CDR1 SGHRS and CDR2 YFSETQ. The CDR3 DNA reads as TGCGCCAGCAGCTTGGCCGGTGACAGGGGAGCCGGGGAGCTGTTTTTT. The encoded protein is CASSLAGDRGAGELFF.

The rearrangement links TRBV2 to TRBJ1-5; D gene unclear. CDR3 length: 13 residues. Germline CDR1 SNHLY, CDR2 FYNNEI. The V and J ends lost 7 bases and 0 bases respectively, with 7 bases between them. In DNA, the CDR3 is TGTGCCAGCACCTTTAATAGCAATCAGCCCCAGCATTTT. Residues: CASTFNSNQPQHF.